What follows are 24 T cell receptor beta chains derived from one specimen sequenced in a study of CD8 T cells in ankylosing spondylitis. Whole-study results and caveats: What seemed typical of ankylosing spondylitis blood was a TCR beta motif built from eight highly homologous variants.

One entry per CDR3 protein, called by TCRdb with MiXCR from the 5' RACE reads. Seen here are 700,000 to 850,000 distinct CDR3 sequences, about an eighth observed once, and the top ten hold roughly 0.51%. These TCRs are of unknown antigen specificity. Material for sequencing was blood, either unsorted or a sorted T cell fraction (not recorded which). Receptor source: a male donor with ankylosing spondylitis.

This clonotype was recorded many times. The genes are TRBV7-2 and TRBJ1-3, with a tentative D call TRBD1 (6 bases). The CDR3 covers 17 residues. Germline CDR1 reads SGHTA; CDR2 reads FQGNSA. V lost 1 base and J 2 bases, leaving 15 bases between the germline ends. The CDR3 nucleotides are TGTGCCAGCAGCTTAGTGGCTTGGGGGGCGGCTGGAAACACCATATATTTT. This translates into CASSLVAWGAAGNTIYF.

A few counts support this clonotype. Written as DNA, the CDR3 is TGTGCCACCAGCAGAGATCCCGGGCACTCCTACAATGAGCAGTTCTTC. This sequence encodes CATSRDPGHSYNEQFF. This chain joins TRBV15 and TRBJ2-1, with D unresolved. The CDR3 length is 16 residues. Trimming left V 0 bases short and J 0 bases short, with 9 bases between. The germline CDR1 and CDR2 sequences are LNHNV and YYDKDF (reference sequence).

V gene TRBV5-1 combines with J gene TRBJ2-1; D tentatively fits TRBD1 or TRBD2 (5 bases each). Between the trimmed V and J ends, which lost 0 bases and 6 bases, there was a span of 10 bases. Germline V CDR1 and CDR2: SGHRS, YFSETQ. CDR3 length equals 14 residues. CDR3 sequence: CASSLDPGPNEQFF. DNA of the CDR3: TGCGCCAGCAGCTTGGACCCGGGGCCCAATGAGCAGTTCTTC.

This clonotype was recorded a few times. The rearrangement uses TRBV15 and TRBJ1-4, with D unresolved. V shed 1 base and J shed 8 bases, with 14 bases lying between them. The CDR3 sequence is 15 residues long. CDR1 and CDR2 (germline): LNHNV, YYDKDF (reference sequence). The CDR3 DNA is TGTGCCACCAGCAGAGTAATGGGGTTGGGAGAAAAACTGTTTTTT. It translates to CATSRVMGLGEKLFF.

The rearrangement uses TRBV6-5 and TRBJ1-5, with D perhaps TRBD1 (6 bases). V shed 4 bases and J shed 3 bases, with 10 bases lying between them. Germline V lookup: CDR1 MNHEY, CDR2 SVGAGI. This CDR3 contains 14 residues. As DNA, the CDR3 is TGTGCCAGCAGTTCTCGGGACACCAATCAGCCCCAGCATTTT. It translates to CASSSRDTNQPQHF.

As DNA, the CDR3 is TGTGCCAGCAGCCCGTTGGGCTCCCATTCCGATACGCAGTATTTT. This sequence encodes CASSPLGSHSDTQYF. The genes are TRBV7-2 and TRBJ2-3, with D unresolved. Germline assignment: CDR1 SGHTA and CDR2 FQGNSA. The CDR3 runs 15 residues. The V end was cut by 5 bases, the J end by 6 bases, with 18 bases between. Full variable domain (remainder filled in from reference TRBV7-2 and TRBJ2-3): GAGVSQSPSNKVTEKGKDVELRCDPISGHTALYWYRQSLGQGLEFLIYFQGNSAPDKSGLPSDRFSAERTGGSVSTLTIQRTQQEDSAVYLCASSPLGSHSDTQYFGPGTRLTVL.

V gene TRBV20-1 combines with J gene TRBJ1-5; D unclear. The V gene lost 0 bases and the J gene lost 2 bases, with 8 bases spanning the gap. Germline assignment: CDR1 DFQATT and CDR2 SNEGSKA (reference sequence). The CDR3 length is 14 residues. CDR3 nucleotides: TGCAGTGCTAGAGACAACTTAGGCAATCAGCCCCAGCATTTT. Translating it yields CSARDNLGNQPQHF.

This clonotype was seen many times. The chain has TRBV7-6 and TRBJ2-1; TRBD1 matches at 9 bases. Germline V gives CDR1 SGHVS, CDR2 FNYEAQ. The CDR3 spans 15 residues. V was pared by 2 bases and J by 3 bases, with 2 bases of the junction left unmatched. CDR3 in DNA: TGTGCCAGCAGCTTAAGGGGACAGGGCTACAATGAGCAGTTCTTC. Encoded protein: CASSLRGQGYNEQFF.

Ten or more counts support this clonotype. The CDR3 nucleotides read TGCGCCAGCACCCCAGGACAGTTAGCTGGGAAAGGCATTCAGTACTTC. Protein product: CASTPGQLAGKGIQYF. This chain uses TRBV5-1 with TRBJ2-4, with D tentatively TRBD1 (6 bases). V lost 6 bases and J 9 bases, leaving 25 bases between the germline ends. The CDR3 has 16 residues. CDR1 is SGHRS, CDR2 YFSETQ, per germline.

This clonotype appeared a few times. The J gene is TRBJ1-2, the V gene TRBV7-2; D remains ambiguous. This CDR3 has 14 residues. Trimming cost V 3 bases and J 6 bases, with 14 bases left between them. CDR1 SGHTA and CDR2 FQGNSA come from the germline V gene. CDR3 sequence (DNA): TGTGCCAGCAGCTTGCTTACCCGAGGCGATGGCTACACCTTC. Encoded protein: CASSLLTRGDGYTF.

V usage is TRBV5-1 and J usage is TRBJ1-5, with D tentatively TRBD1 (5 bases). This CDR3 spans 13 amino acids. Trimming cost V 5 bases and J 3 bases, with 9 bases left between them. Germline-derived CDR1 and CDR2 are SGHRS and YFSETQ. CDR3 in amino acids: CASRMGDNQPQHF. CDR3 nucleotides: TGCGCCAGCAGGATGGGGGACAATCAGCCCCAGCATTTT. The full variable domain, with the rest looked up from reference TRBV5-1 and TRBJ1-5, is KAGVTQTPRYLIKTRGQQVTLSCSPISGHRSVSWYQQTPGQGLQFLFEYFSETQRNKGNFPGRFSGRQFSNSRSEMNVSTLELGDSALYLCASRMGDNQPQHFGDGTRLSIL.

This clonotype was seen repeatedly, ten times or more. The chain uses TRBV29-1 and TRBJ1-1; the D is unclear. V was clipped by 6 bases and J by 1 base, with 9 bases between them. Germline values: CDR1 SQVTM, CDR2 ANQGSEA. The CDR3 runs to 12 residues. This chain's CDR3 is CSVFDGNTEAFF. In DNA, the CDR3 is TGCAGCGTCTTCGACGGGAACACTGAAGCTTTCTTT.

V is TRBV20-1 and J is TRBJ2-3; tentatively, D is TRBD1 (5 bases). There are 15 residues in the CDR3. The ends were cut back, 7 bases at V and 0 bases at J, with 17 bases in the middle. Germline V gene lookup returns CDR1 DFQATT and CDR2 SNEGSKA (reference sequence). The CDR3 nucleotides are TGCAGTGTTGTGACCCTCCAGGGTAGCACAGATACGCAGTATTTT. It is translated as CSVVTLQGSTDTQYF.

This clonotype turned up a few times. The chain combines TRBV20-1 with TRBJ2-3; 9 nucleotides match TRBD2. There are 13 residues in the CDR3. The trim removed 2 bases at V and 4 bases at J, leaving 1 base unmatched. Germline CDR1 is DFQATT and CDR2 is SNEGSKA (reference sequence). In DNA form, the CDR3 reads TGCAGTGCTAGACCTAGCGGGGCAGATACGCAGTATTTT. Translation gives CSARPSGADTQYF.

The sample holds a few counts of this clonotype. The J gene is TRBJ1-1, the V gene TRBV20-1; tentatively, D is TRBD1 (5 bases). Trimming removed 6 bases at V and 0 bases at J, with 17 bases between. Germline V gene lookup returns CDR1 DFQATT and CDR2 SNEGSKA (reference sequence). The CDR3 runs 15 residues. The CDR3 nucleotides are TGCAGTGCCCGTCGGGGGGGTTTCATGAACACTGAAGCTTTCTTT. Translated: CSARRGGFMNTEAFF.

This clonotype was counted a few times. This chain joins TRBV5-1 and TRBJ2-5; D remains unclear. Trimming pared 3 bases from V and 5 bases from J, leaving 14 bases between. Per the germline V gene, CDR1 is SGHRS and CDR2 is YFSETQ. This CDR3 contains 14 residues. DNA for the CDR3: TGCGCCAGCAGCTCAACACACCCTGGGGAGACCCAGTACTTC. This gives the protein CASSSTHPGETQYF.

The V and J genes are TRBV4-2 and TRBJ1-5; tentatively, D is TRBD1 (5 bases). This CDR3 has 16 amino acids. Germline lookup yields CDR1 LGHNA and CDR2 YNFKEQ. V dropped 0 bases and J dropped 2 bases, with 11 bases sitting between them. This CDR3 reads CASSQESGRGNQPQHF. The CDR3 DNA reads TGTGCCAGCAGCCAAGAATCGGGCAGGGGCAATCAGCCCCAGCATTTT.

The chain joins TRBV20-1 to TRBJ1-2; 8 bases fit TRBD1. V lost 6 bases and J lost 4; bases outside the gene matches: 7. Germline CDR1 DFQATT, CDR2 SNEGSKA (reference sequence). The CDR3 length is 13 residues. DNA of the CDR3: TGCAGTGCAACCTGGACAGGGTTCTATGGCTACACCTTC. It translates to CSATWTGFYGYTF.

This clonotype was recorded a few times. The CDR3 coding sequence is TGTGCCAGCAGCTTAGCCGGGGCGACGAGCACTGAAGCTTTCTTT. Translated: CASSLAGATSTEAFF. This chain joins TRBV7-2 and TRBJ1-1; possibly TRBD1 for D (5 bases). The CDR3 totals 15 residues. V was trimmed by 0 bases and J by 4 bases, leaving 12 bases between them. Germline V lookup: CDR1 SGHTA, CDR2 FQGNSA. The full variable domain, with the rest looked up from reference TRBV7-2 and TRBJ1-1, is GAGVSQSPSNKVTEKGKDVELRCDPISGHTALYWYRQSLGQGLEFLIYFQGNSAPDKSGLPSDRFSAERTGGSVSTLTIQRTQQEDSAVYLCASSLAGATSTEAFFGQGTRLTVV.

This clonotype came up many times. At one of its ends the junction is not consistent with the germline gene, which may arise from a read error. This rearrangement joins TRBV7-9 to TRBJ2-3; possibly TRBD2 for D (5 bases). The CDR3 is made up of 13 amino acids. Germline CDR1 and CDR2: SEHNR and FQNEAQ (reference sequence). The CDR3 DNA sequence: TGTGCCAGCAGCTTCGAAAGCGGATGGGGAACCGAATTC. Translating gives CASSFESGWGTEF.

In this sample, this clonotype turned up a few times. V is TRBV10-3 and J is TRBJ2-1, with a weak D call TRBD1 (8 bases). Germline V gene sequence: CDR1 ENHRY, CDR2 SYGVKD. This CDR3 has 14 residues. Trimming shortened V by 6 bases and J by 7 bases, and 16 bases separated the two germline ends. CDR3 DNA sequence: TGTGCCATCAGGGGGGGGACAGGACTAAATGAGCAGTTCTTC. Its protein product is CAIRGGTGLNEQFF.

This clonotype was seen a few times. This chain's CDR3 is CAISRDGEAFF. The DNA of the CDR3 is TGTGCCATCAGTCGGGACGGTGAAGCTTTCTTT. The chain links TRBV10-3 to TRBJ1-1; D may be TRBD1 (5 bases). V dropped 5 bases and J dropped 7 bases, with 8 bases sitting between them. The CDR3 loop spans 11 amino acids. Germline assignment: CDR1 ENHRY and CDR2 SYGVKD.

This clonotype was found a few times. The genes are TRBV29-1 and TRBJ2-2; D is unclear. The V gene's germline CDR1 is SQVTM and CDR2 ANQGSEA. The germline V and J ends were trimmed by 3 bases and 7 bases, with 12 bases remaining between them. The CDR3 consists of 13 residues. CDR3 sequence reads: CSVEGGRDGELFF. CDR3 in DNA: TGCAGCGTTGAGGGTGGGCGCGACGGGGAGCTGTTTTTT.

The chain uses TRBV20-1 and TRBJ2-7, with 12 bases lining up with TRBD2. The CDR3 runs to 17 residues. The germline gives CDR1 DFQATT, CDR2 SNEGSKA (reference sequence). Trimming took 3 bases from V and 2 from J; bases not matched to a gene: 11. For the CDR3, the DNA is TGCAGTGCTAGTAAGACTAGCGGGAGTTCATTGACCTACGAGCAGTACTTC. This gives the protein CSASKTSGSSLTYEQYF.